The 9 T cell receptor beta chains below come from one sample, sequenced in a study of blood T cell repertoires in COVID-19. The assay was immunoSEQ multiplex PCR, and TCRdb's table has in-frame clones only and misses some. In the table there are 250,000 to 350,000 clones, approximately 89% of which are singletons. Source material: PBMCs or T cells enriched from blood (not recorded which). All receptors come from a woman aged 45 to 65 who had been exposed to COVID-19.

As DNA, the CDR3 is TGTGCCAGCAGCGCCAACAGGGGGCTGCGCACAGATACGCAGTATTTT. Amino acids: CASSANRGLRTDTQYF. The chain is built from TRBV7-2 and TRBJ2-3; 9 nucleotides line up with TRBD1. The CDR3 extends over 16 amino acids. V gave up 5 bases and J gave up 1 base; unmatched junction bases: 7. Germline CDR1 SGHTA, CDR2 FQGNSA.

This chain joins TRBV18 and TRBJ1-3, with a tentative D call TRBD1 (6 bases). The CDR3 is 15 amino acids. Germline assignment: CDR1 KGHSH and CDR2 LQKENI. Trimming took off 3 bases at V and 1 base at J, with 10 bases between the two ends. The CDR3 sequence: CASSPVQGSGNTIYF. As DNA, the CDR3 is TGTGCCAGCTCACCGGTACAGGGTTCTGGAAACACCATATATTTT.

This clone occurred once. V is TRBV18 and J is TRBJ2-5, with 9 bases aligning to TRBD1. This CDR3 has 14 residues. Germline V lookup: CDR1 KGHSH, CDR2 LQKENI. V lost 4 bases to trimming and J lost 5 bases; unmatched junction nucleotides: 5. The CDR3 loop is CASSRGQGKETQYF. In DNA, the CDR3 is TGTGCCAGCTCACGGGGACAGGGCAAGGAGACCCAGTACTTC.

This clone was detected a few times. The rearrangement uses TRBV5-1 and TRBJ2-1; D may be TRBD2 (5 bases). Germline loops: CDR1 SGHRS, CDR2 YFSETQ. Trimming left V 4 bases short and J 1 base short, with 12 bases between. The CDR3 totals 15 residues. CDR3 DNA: TGCGCCAGCAGCCCGGAAGGACTTTCCTACAATGAGCAGTTCTTC. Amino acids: CASSPEGLSYNEQFF.

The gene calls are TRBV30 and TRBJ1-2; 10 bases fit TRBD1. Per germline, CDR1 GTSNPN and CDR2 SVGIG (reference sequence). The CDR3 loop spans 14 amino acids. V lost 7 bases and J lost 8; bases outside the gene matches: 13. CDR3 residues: CAYSRDRGFQGYTF. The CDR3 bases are TGTGCCTACTCTCGGGACAGGGGATTTCAGGGCTACACCTTC.

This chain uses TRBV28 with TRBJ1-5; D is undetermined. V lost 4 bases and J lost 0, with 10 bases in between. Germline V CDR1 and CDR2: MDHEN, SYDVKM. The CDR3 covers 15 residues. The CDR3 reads CASSSEQYSNQPQHF. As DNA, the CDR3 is TGTGCCAGCAGTTCGGAACAGTATAGCAATCAGCCCCAGCATTTT.

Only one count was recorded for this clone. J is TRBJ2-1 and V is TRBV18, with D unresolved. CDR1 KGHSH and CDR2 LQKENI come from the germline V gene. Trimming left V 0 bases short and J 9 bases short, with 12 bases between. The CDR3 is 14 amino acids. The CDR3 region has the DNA TGTGCCAGCTCACCACCCTTATTCTATAGTGAGCAGTTCTTC. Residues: CASSPPLFYSEQFF.

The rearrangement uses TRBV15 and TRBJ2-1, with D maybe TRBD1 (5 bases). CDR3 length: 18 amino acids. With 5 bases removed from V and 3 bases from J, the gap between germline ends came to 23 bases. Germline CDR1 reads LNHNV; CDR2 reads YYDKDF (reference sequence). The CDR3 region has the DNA TGTGCCACCAGCCCTGCTATGAGGCCAGGGATAGGCTACAATGAGCAGTTCTTC. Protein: CATSPAMRPGIGYNEQFF. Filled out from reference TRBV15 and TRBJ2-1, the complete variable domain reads DAMVIQNPRYQVTQFGKPVTLSCSQTLNHNVMYWYQQKSSQAPKLLFHYYDKDFNNEADTPDNFQSRRPNTSFCFLDIRSPGLGDTAMYLCATSPAMRPGIGYNEQFFGPGTRLTVL.

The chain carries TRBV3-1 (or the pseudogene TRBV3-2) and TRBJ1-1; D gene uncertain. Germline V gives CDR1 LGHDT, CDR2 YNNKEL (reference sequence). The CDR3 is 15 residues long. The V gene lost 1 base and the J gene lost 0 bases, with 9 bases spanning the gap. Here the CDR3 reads CASSQGAVLNTEAFF. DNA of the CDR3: TGTGCCAGCAGCCAAGGGGCAGTACTGAACACTGAAGCTTTCTTT.